Detailed here is one T cell receptor (beta chain). Antigen unknown. Genomic DNA was employed as the template in profiling TCR beta VDJ and CDR3. A single record per CDR3 protein comes from TCRdb applying MiXCR to the reads. This table has hundreds of thousands of distinct CDR3 sequences, under 80% appearing once. This entry comes from a study of CD8+CD57+ T cells in acquired aplastic anemia. The wider study: DNA recovered from sorted CD4+ and CD8+ cells had a mean of about 3 ug. Among healthy donors, CD4+ cells averaged approximately 11 million reads. Points from the study as a whole: With respect to CD8+ Simpson's diversity, patients and controls did not differ significantly. About 30 shared CD8+ CDR3s appeared highly expressed within patients' immunodominant clones.

Trimming pared 6 bases from V and 6 bases from J, leaving 9 bases between. Germline-derived CDR1 and CDR2 are SNHLY and FYNNEI. This CDR3 comprises 11 residues. Sequencing was done on a sample of sorted CD4+, CD8+, or CD8+CD57+ T cells (not recorded which) from PBMCs. The V and J genes are TRBV2 and TRBJ2-7; D is perhaps TRBD1 (6 bases). The source is a human donor in good health, serving as a control. The CDR3 coding sequence is TGTGCCAGCAGGGGACAATCCGAGCAGTACTTC. Protein: CASRGQSEQYF. Full variable domain (rest looked up from reference TRBV2 and TRBJ2-7): EPEVTQTPSHQVTQMGQEVILRCVPISNHLYFYWYRQILGQKVEFLVSFYNNEISEKSEIFDDQFSVERPDGSNFTLKIRSTKLEDSAMYFCASRGQSEQYFGPGTRLTVT.